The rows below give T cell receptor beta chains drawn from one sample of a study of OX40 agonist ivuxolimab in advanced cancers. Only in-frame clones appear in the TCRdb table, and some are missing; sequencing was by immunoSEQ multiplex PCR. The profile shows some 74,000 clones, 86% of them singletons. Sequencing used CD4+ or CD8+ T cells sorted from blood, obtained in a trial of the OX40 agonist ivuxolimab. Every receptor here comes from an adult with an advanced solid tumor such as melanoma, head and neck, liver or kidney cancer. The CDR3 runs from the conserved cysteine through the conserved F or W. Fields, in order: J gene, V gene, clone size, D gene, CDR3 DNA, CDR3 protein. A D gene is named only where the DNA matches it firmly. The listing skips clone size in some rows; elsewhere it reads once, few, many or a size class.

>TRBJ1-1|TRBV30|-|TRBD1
TGTGCCTGGAGTCCCGGACAGGGGGCTGAAGCTTTCTTT
CAWSPGQGAEAFF
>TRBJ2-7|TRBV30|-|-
TGTGCCTGGGGGCTAGGACAGTTCGAGCAGTACTTC
CAWGLGQFEQYF
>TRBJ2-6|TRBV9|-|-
TGTGCCAGCAGCCCGAGGGGAGGGGGATCCTCTGGGGCCAACGTCCTGACTTTC
CASSPRGGGSSGANVLTF
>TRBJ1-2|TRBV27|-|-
TGTGCCAGCAGTCCGGCCGGGGGGTATGGCTACACCTTC
CASSPAGGYGYTF
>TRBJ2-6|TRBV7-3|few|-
TGTGCCAGCAGATTCGGAGGGGCCAACGTCCTGACTTTC
CASRFGGANVLTF
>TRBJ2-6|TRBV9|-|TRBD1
TGTGCCAGCAGCGTAGCGGGACAGGCTGGGGCCAACGTCCTGACTTTC
CASSVAGQAGANVLTF
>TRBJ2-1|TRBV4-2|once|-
TGTGCCAGCAGCCACACCGATCCTTACAATGAGCAGTTCTTC
CASSHTDPYNEQFF
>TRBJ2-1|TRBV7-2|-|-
TGTGCCAGCAGCCCTCGACTAGTAGGGGGTGGGGAGCAGTTCTTC
CASSPRLVGGGEQFF
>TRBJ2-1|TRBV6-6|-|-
TGTGCCAGCAGTTACAAGGGGTCATCCTACAATGAGCAGTTCTTC
CASSYKGSSYNEQFF
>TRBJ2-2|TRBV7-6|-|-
TGTGCCAGCAGCTTAGTGTCCCCGCCTAGCACCGGGGAGCTGTTTTTT
CASSLVSPPSTGELFF
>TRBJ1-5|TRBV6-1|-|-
TGTGCCAGCAGTGAAAGGGGAGCTTATAGCAATCAGCCCCAGCATTTT
CASSERGAYSNQPQHF
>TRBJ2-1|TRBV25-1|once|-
TGTGCCAGCACGATGACCTGGGACGCCTACAATGAGCAGTTCTTC
CASTMTWDAYNEQFF
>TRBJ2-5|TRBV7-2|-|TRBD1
TGTGCCAGCAGCCGCCACGCTGGGGCAGGGGGCCGAGAGACCCAGTACTTC
CASSRHAGAGGRETQYF
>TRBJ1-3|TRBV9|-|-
TGTGCCAGCAGCGTAGTACGACGACAGCACTCTGGAAACACCATATATTTT
CASSVVRRQHSGNTIYF
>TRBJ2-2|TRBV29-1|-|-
TGCAGCGTTGAGGGCCGCCCGGGAGAAGGCACCGGGGAGCTGTTTTTT
CSVEGRPGEGTGELFF
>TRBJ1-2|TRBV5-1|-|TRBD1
TGCGCCAGCAGCGCCGGGACAGGGAAAGGCTACACCTTC
CASSAGTGKGYTF
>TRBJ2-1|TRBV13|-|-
TGTGCCAGCAGTAGACAATCATCGACCCCCTACAATGAGCAGTTCTTC
CASSRQSSTPYNEQFF
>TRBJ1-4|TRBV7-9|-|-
TGTGCCAGCAGCTTAAATGAAAAACTGTTTTTT
CASSLNEKLFF
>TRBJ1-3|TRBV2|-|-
TGTGCCAGCAGTGAAGGCGGGACTGGAAACACCATATATTTT
CASSEGGTGNTIYF
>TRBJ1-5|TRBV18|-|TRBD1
TGTGCCAGCTCACTAACAGGGGGCTCGGGCAATCAGCCCCAGCATTTT
CASSLTGGSGNQPQHF
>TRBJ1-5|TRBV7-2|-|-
TGTGCCAGCAGCTTAGCGGTCGCGACGGGGCAGCCCCAGCATTTT
CASSLAVATGQPQHF
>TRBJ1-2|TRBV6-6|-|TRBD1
TGTGCCAGCAGACAGGGGAACTATGGCTACACCTTC
CASRQGNYGYTF
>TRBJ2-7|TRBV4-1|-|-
TGCGCCAGCAGCCAAACAAGAGCCGACGAGCAGTACTTC
CASSQTRADEQYF
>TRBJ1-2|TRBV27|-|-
TGTGCCAGCAGGCAGGGCTATGGCTACACCTTC
CASRQGYGYTF
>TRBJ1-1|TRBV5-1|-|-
TGCGCCAGCAACCCCACTAGGGGGAACACTGAAGCTTTCTTT
CASNPTRGNTEAFF
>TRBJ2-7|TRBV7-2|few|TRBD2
TGTGCCAGCAGCGAGGCGCTAGCGGGAGGTGGCTACGAGCAGTACTTC
CASSEALAGGGYEQYF
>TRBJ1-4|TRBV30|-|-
TGTGCCTGGAGTGTAATTCGTGAAAAACTGTTTTTT
CAWSVIREKLFF
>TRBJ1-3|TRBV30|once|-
TGTGCCTGCGACAGCCTCTCTGGAAACACCATATATTTT
CACDSLSGNTIYF
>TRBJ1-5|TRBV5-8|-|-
TGTGCCAGCAGCTTGACAGGGTTAGGCAATCAGCCCCAGCATTTT
CASSLTGLGNQPQHF
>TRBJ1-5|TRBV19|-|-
TGTGCCAGTACCCCAGGCGGATATCAGCCCCAGCATTTT
CASTPGGYQPQHF
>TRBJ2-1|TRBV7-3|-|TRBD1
TGTGCCAGCAGCATATCACAGGGGGCCTACAATGAGCAGTTCTTC
CASSISQGAYNEQFF
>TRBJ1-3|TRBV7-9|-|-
TGTGCCAGCAGCAGGGGTGAAGGAAACACCATATATTTT
CASSRGEGNTIYF
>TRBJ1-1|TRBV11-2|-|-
TGTGCCAGCAGCTTTTGGGGCACGGGCACTGAAGCTTTCTTT
CASSFWGTGTEAFF
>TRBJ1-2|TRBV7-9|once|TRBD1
TGTGCCAGCAGCTCCCCGGACAGGACCTATGGTTACACCTTC
CASSSPDRTYGYTF
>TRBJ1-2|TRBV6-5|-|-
TGTGCCAGCAAAGGGGGGGGAATTAACTATGGCTACACCTTC
CASKGGGINYGYTF
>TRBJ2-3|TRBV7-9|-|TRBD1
TGTGCCAGCAGCTTTCAGGGGGCTTTAGATACGCAGTATTTT
CASSFQGALDTQYF
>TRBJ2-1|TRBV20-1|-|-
TGCAGTGCTAGAAGCAGTGACGAGCAGTTCTTC
CSARSSDEQFF
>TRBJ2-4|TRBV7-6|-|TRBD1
TGTGCCAGCAGCCGGACAGGGGCAGCCAAAAACATTCAGTACTTC
CASSRTGAAKNIQYF
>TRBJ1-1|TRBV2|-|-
TGTGCCAGCAGTGAATGGGAGAACACTGAAGCTTTCTTT
CASSEWENTEAFF
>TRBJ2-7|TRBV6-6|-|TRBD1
TGTGCCAGCAGCCAGGAGGGACAGGGGGCCTACGAGCAGTACTTC
CASSQEGQGAYEQYF
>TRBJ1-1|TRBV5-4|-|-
TGTGCCAGCAGACCTTCTCCAGGGGCAAGTTACACTGAAGCTTTCTTT
CASRPSPGASYTEAFF
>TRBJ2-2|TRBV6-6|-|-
TGTGCCAGCAGTTACGAGGGAGCCGGGGAGCTGTTTTTT
CASSYEGAGELFF
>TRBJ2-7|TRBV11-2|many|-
TGTGCCAGCAGCTCCTACAGGGATAAGTACTTC
CASSSYRDKYF
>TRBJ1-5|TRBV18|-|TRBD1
TGTGCCAGCTCACAGGGGGCTAGCAATCAGCCCCAGCATTTT
CASSQGASNQPQHF
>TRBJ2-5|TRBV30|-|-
TGTGCCTGGAGTACGGGAGCTGGGACCCAGTACTTC
CAWSTGAGTQYF
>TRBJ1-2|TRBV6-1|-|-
TGTGCCAGCACCTTAACCTTGGGGGATCGGCGGGGCTACACCTTC
CASTLTLGDRRGYTF